This TCR beta chain was recovered during a study of T cell responses to AZD1222 COVID-19 vaccine. Study results and limitations: At 160-218 and 743-854, vaccine-associated CD4 TCRs were dominant, and they spanned spike. Only 5 or 6 people who got AZD1222 tested seropositive at baseline. Among the donors, most were white British and more were female, and clonal diversity was possibly underestimated.

Sequencing used immunoSEQ multiplex PCR; TCRdb keeps in-frame clones, though not all of them. The sample records 100,000 or so clones, around 84% being singletons. In the case of this clone: Its antigen is still unknown.

The germline V gene encodes CDR1 SQVTM and CDR2 ANQGSEA. The junction had 7 bases not matched to a gene; V was cut back by 8 bases and J by 4 bases. The CDR3 covers 13 residues. This TCR derives from an adult who received the AZD1222 COVID-19 vaccine. The sample consisted of peripheral blood, taken 28 days after the second AZD1222 dose. This chain links TRBV29-1 with TRBJ2-2; 7 nucleotides agree with TRBD2. The CDR3 nucleotides are TGCAGCTCCGGACTAGACAGCACCGGGGAGCTGTTTTTT. Translating gives CSSGLDSTGELFF.